What follows describes a single TCR beta chain. Germline V gives CDR1 MNHEY, CDR2 SVGAGI. The junction had 2 bases not matched to a gene; V was cut back by 0 bases and J by 9 bases. This CDR3 region has 13 residues. The entry originates in a study of early T cells in non-severe SARS-CoV-2 infection. Across the whole study: Unpaired chains resulted from sequencing bulk RNA of unsorted whole blood.

Tagging with unique molecular identifiers was applied to individual cDNA molecules. TCRdb recomputed calls from the 5' RACE reads with MiXCR, one row per CDR3 protein. The data hold about 61,000 distinct CDR3 sequences, with approximately 12% observed a single time. This sequence was found in an adult who was a healthcare worker with PCR-confirmed SARS-CoV-2 infection or an uninfected control (not recorded which). The donor label of this sample is uncertain. The J gene is TRBJ2-3, the V gene TRBV6-5, with 8 bases aligning to TRBD2. The input for sequencing was whole blood, taken at baseline. The CDR3 nucleotides are TGTGCCAGCAGTTACTCTGCGGGGGGCACGCAGTATTTT. Encoded protein: CASSYSAGGTQYF.